This is a list of T cell receptor beta chains from one sample in a study of blood T cell repertoires in COVID-19. The method was immunoSEQ multiplex PCR; TCRdb's version includes in-frame clones alone and lacks a portion of them. The data contain 300,000 to 400,000 clones, around 90% of them singletons. The sequenced material came from peripheral blood. The receptors come from a woman aged 18-30 years who had recovered from COVID-19. The CDR3 runs from the conserved cysteine through the conserved F or W. The D gene is left open where the match is weak.

j_gene: TRBJ1-1; v_gene: TRBV7-9; d_gene: NA; CDR3aa: CASSPPGVSTEAFF
j_gene: TRBJ1-2; v_gene: TRBV19; d_gene: NA; CDR3aa: CASSIPAGRINYGYTF
j_gene: TRBJ2-3; v_gene: TRBV5-1; d_gene: TRBD2; CDR3aa: CASSYSGSSADTQYF
j_gene: TRBJ2-3; v_gene: TRBV11-2; d_gene: NA; CDR3aa: CASSLRARGSGTQYF
j_gene: TRBJ2-3; v_gene: TRBV24-1; d_gene: TRBD1; CDR3aa: CATSDSGTGDTDTQYF
j_gene: TRBJ1-1; v_gene: TRBV6-5; d_gene: NA; CDR3aa: CASMDRTTEAFF
j_gene: TRBJ1-1; v_gene: TRBV6-5; d_gene: TRBD1; CDR3aa: CASSQEGRGAFF
j_gene: TRBJ2-5; v_gene: TRBV19; d_gene: TRBD1; CDR3aa: CASSGRTGEETQYF
j_gene: TRBJ1-5; v_gene: TRBV10-3; d_gene: NA; CDR3aa: CAISEGRHIQPQHF
j_gene: TRBJ1-1; v_gene: TRBV10-3; d_gene: TRBD1; CDR3aa: CAISGQGAPGWTEAFF
j_gene: TRBJ2-3; v_gene: TRBV7-2; d_gene: TRBD2; CDR3aa: CASSSSSGDTDTQYF
j_gene: TRBJ1-2; v_gene: TRBV6-5; d_gene: TRBD1; CDR3aa: CASSLIQQGAHTF
j_gene: TRBJ2-1; v_gene: TRBV19; d_gene: TRBD2; CDR3aa: CASSSSGSTLHGSEQFF
j_gene: TRBJ2-5; v_gene: TRBV12-3/TRBV12-4; d_gene: NA; CDR3aa: CASSRGTETQYF
j_gene: TRBJ2-6; v_gene: TRBV5-4; d_gene: NA; CDR3aa: CASYRVRAGANVLTF
j_gene: TRBJ1-2; v_gene: TRBV4-1; d_gene: NA; CDR3aa: CASSQGPRGNALYGYTF
j_gene: TRBJ2-1; v_gene: TRBV7-9; d_gene: NA; CDR3aa: CASSYAGIGEQFF
j_gene: TRBJ2-3; v_gene: TRBV5-1; d_gene: NA; CDR3aa: CASSLAFPLGTDTQYF
j_gene: TRBJ2-3; v_gene: TRBV5-6; d_gene: TRBD2; CDR3aa: CASSWVRGSGVSTDTQYF
j_gene: TRBJ2-1; v_gene: TRBV29-1; d_gene: NA; CDR3aa: CSVVRGNEQFF
j_gene: TRBJ2-1; v_gene: TRBV7-2; d_gene: NA; CDR3aa: CASSLGRADEQFF
j_gene: TRBJ1-5; v_gene: TRBV2; d_gene: NA; CDR3aa: CASSERTDQQPQHF
j_gene: TRBJ1-2; v_gene: TRBV7-9; d_gene: NA; CDR3aa: CASSPATGYGYTF
j_gene: TRBJ2-1; v_gene: TRBV11-3; d_gene: TRBD2; CDR3aa: CASSPLGLVSHEQFF
j_gene: TRBJ1-5; v_gene: TRBV5-6; d_gene: NA; CDR3aa: CASSQTGGQPQHF
j_gene: TRBJ1-5; v_gene: TRBV6-2/TRBV6-3; d_gene: NA; CDR3aa: CASSYSGWDQPQHF
j_gene: TRBJ1-5; v_gene: TRBV6-2/TRBV6-3; d_gene: TRBD1; CDR3aa: CASSYPRTGGRVGSNQPQHF
j_gene: TRBJ2-1; v_gene: TRBV3-1/TRBV3-2; d_gene: NA; CDR3aa: CASSLLDHEQFF
j_gene: TRBJ1-5; v_gene: TRBV2; d_gene: TRBD1; CDR3aa: CASSESGDRFYSNQPQHF
j_gene: TRBJ1-1; v_gene: TRBV5-8; d_gene: NA; CDR3aa: CASSLGPLNTEAFF
j_gene: TRBJ1-3; v_gene: TRBV2; d_gene: TRBD1; CDR3aa: CASRRDRVRGNTIYF
j_gene: TRBJ1-2; v_gene: TRBV19; d_gene: TRBD1; CDR3aa: CASTSAPGGRGYTF
j_gene: TRBJ1-2; v_gene: TRBV5-1; d_gene: NA; CDR3aa: CASSYAGPPPGYGYTF
j_gene: TRBJ2-3; v_gene: TRBV6-1; d_gene: NA; CDR3aa: CASSEGRVHTGPQYF
j_gene: TRBJ1-4; v_gene: TRBV12-5; d_gene: TRBD1; CDR3aa: CASGSGQGARANEKLFF
j_gene: TRBJ2-1; v_gene: TRBV27; d_gene: TRBD1; CDR3aa: CASSSVGQYNEQFF
j_gene: TRBJ2-2; v_gene: TRBV19; d_gene: NA; CDR3aa: CASSNSRAGLFF
j_gene: TRBJ1-1; v_gene: TRBV7-2; d_gene: TRBD1; CDR3aa: CASSLTGPNTEAFF
j_gene: TRBJ2-3; v_gene: TRBV5-8; d_gene: TRBD2; CDR3aa: CASSLRLAVTDTQYF
j_gene: TRBJ2-1; v_gene: TRBV30; d_gene: TRBD2; CDR3aa: CAWSSGRAGNEQFF
j_gene: TRBJ2-5; v_gene: TRBV18; d_gene: NA; CDR3aa: CASSPPGQETQYF
j_gene: TRBJ1-6; v_gene: TRBV6-5; d_gene: NA; CDR3aa: CASSYSSQGLNSPLHF
j_gene: TRBJ1-4; v_gene: TRBV9; d_gene: NA; CDR3aa: CASSVLSGINEKLFF
j_gene: TRBJ1-2; v_gene: TRBV7-2; d_gene: NA; CDR3aa: CASSSRTGVGYTF
j_gene: TRBJ1-2; v_gene: TRBV19; d_gene: NA; CDR3aa: CASSAGYYGYTF
j_gene: TRBJ2-2; v_gene: TRBV7-6; d_gene: NA; CDR3aa: CASSPKEGKYRDPGELFF
j_gene: TRBJ2-1; v_gene: TRBV13; d_gene: TRBD2; CDR3aa: CASSSRGRGRALDNEQFF
j_gene: TRBJ1-5; v_gene: TRBV5-1; d_gene: NA; CDR3aa: CASSLTRGQPQHF
j_gene: TRBJ1-6; v_gene: TRBV6-2/TRBV6-3; d_gene: TRBD1; CDR3aa: CASSTGQGYNSPLHF